This TCR beta chain was identified in a study of circulating and synovial CD4+ cells in juvenile arthritis. With 2 bases clipped from V and 9 bases from J, the junction kept 9 bases outside the gene matches. Germline-derived CDR1 and CDR2 are SNHLY and FYNNEI. CDR3 length: 14 amino acids. General observations from the study: Overlap with synovium rose as more T cells were sequenced. Some such blood samples were as oligoclonal as synovium. These blood cells shared more CDR3 sequences with synovium than bulk blood.

Patients with active juvenile idiopathic arthritis donated these samples. Clones were sequenced by immunoSEQ multiplex PCR, and TCRdb holds only the in-frame ones, with some missing. The repertoire has 25,000 to 35,000 clones, roughly 93% of them found once; the top ten carry 2.9%. Points on this clone: Its target is unknown.

J is TRBJ2-5 and V is TRBV2, with 7 nucleotides matching TRBD2. This TCR came from a human donor with juvenile idiopathic arthritis. Sequenced sample: CD4+ T cells from blood. For the CDR3, the DNA is TGTGCCAGCAGTGAATCGAGCGGGATGGCGGCCCAGTACTTC. It encodes CASSESSGMAAQYF.